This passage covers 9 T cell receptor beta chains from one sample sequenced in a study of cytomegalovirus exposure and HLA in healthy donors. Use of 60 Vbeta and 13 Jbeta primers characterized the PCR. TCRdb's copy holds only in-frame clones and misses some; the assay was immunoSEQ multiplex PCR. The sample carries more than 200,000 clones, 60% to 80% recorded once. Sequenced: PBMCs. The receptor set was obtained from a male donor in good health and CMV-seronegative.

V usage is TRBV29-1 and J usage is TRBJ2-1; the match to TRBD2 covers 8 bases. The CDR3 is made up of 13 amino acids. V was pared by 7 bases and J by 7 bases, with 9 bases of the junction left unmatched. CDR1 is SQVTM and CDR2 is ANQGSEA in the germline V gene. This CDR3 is CSAGAGERNEQFF. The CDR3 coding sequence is TGCAGCGCTGGAGCGGGAGAAAGGAATGAGCAGTTCTTC.

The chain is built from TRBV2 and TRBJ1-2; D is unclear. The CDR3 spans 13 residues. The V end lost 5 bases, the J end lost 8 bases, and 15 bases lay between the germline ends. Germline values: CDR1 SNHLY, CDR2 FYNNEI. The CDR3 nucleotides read TGTGCCAGCAGTACGGACCCGCCGGGGGGCTACACCTTC. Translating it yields CASSTDPPGGYTF.

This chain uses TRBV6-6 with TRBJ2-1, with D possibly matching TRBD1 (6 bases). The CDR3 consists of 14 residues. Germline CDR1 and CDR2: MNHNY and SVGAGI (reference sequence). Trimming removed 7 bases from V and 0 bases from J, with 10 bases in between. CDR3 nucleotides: TGTGCCAGCAACGGACAGAGCTCCTACAATGAGCAGTTCTTC. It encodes CASNGQSSYNEQFF.

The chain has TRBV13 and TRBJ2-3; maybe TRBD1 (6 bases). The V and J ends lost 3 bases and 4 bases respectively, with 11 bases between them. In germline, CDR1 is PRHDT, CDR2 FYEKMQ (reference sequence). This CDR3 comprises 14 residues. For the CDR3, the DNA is TGTGCCAGCAGCTTGGGGGCAGGCCCAGATACGCAGTATTTT. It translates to CASSLGAGPDTQYF.

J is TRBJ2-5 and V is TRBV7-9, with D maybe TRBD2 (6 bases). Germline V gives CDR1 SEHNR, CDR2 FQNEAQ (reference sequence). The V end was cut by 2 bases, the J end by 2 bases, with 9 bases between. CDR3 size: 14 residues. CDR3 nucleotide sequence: TGTGCCAGCAGCTTACAGGGACTTCAAGAGACCCAGTACTTC. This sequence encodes CASSLQGLQETQYF.

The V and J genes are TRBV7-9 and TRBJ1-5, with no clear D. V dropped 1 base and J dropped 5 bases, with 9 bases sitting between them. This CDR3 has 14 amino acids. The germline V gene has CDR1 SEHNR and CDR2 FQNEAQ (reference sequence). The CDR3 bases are TGTGCCAGCAGCTTAGGTAGGAGCGATCAGCCCCAGCATTTT. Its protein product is CASSLGRSDQPQHF.

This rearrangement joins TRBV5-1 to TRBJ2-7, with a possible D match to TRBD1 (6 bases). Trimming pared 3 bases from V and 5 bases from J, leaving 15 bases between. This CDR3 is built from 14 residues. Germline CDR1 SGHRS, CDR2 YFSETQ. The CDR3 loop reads CASSSGSSGDEQYF. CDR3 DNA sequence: TGCGCCAGCAGCTCGGGGTCATCAGGGGACGAGCAGTACTTC.

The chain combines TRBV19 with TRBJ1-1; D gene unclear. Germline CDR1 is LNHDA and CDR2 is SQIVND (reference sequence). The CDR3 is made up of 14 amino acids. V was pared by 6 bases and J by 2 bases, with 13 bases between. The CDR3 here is CASSPQVINTEAFF. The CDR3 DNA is TGTGCCAGTAGCCCCCAGGTCATCAACACTGAAGCTTTCTTT.

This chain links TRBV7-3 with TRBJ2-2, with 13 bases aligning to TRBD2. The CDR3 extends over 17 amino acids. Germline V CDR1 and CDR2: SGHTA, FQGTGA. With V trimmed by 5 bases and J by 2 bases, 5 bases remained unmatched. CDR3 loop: CASSPRLAGGNTGELFF. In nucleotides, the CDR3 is TGTGCCAGCAGCCCGAGACTAGCGGGGGGTAACACCGGGGAGCTGTTTTTT.